The 12 T cell receptor beta chains listed next were all sequenced from one sample in a study of T cell responses to AZD1222 COVID-19 vaccine. Assay: immunoSEQ multiplex PCR; the TCRdb copy retains only in-frame clones and omits some. The sample includes around 130,000 clones, about 91% seen only once; the top ten take about 4.5%. The starting material was peripheral blood, obtained on day 0 of AZD1222 vaccination. The receptors shown here come from an adult in good health.

This chain connects TRBV12-3 or TRBV12-4 to TRBJ1-2, with 7 bases that match TRBD1. The junction had 3 bases not matched to a gene; V was cut back by 6 bases and J by 8 bases. The CDR3 has 11 residues. Written as DNA, the CDR3 is TGTGCCAGCAGAACAGGGGCCGGCTACACCTTC. Its protein is CASRTGAGYTF.

This chain uses TRBV11-2 with TRBJ1-6; D is unresolved. The germline gives CDR1 SGHAT, CDR2 FQNNGV. The CDR3 loop spans 15 amino acids. The V end was cut by 4 bases, the J end by 6 bases, with 13 bases between. CDR3 amino acids: CASSSDEQINSPLHF. The CDR3 DNA reads as TGTGCCAGCAGCTCCGATGAGCAGATTAATTCACCCCTCCACTTT.

J is TRBJ1-1 and V is TRBV28; TRBD1 might be the D (5 bases). V was shortened by 6 bases and J by 4 bases, with 18 bases between the two germline ends. CDR1 and CDR2 from the germline V gene are MDHEN and SYDVKM. The CDR3 loop spans 15 amino acids. The CDR3 DNA reads as TGTGCCAGCAGGCCCCCGGGACCCCGGAGCACTGAAGCTTTCTTT. Its protein product is CASRPPGPRSTEAFF.

The rearrangement links TRBV5-6 to TRBJ2-7, with D perhaps matching TRBD2 (5 bases). The length of the CDR3 is 16 residues. In germline, CDR1 is SGHDT, CDR2 YYEEEE. Trimming removed 6 bases from V and 0 bases from J, with 19 bases in between. This CDR3 reads CASTSFGSPPSYEQYF. The CDR3 coding sequence is TGTGCCAGCACCTCCTTTGGGAGTCCCCCCTCCTACGAGCAGTACTTC.

The chain has TRBV6-5 and TRBJ2-7, with a possible D match to TRBD1 (5 bases). Germline V gene lookup returns CDR1 MNHEY and CDR2 SVGAGI. The ends were cut back, 0 bases at V and 7 bases at J, with 13 bases in the middle. The CDR3 totals 14 residues. CDR3 DNA sequence: TGTGCCAGCAGTTACTCCCAAGGGGCGAGGGAGCAGTACTTC. Its translation is CASSYSQGAREQYF.

Remarks on this clone: Other DNA variants within this sample encode the same CDR3. The rearrangement links TRBV19 to TRBJ2-7; D gene ambiguous. V was cut by 1 base and J by 3 bases, with 10 bases left in between. CDR1 and CDR2 from the germline V gene are LNHDA and SQIVND (reference sequence). This CDR3 contains 14 residues. CDR3 nucleotides: TGTGCCAGTAGTATAGCCGGAGCTAGCTACGAGCAGTACTTC. Encoded protein: CASSIAGASYEQYF. The whole variable domain, filled in from reference TRBV19 and TRBJ2-7, reads DGGITQSPKYLFRKEGQNVTLSCEQNLNHDAMYWYRQDPGQGLRLIYYSQIVNDFQKGDIAEGYSVSREKKESFPLTVTSAQKNPTAFYLCASSIAGASYEQYFGPGTRLTVT.

The chain combines TRBV4-2 with TRBJ2-6, with D tentatively TRBD2 (6 bases). CDR1 LGHNA and CDR2 YNFKEQ come from the germline V gene. Between the trimmed V and J ends, which lost 0 bases and 1 base, there was a span of 13 bases. This CDR3 has 18 residues. The CDR3 region is CASSQDRGGASGANVLTF. In DNA form, the CDR3 reads TGTGCCAGCAGCCAAGATAGGGGAGGAGCATCTGGGGCCAACGTCCTGACTTTC.

The genes are TRBV5-6 and TRBJ2-1, with 10 nucleotides matching TRBD1. This CDR3 region has 17 residues. V shed 0 bases, J shed 8 bases, and the junction held 11 bases outside the gene matches. Germline CDR1 and CDR2: SGHDT and YYEEEE. CDR3 region: CASSLVYRDRGKDEQFF. The CDR3 nucleotides read TGTGCCAGCAGCTTGGTTTATCGGGACAGGGGCAAAGATGAGCAGTTCTTC. Complete variable domain (other parts from reference TRBV5-6 and TRBJ2-1): DAGVTQSPTHLIKTRGQQVTLRCSPKSGHDTVSWYQQALGQGPQFIFQYYEEEERQRGNFPDRFSGHQFPNYSSELNVNALLLGDSALYLCASSLVYRDRGKDEQFFGPGTRLTVL.

V gene TRBV10-1 combines with J gene TRBJ1-4; perhaps TRBD1 as D (5 bases). The CDR3 has 14 amino acids. Between the trimmed V and J ends, which lost 2 bases and 8 bases, there was a span of 12 bases. CDR1 is WNHNN and CDR2 is SYGVQD in the germline V gene (reference sequence). CDR3: CASSEGGVKEKLFF. The DNA of the CDR3 is TGCGCCAGCAGTGAGGGGGGTGTCAAGGAAAAACTGTTTTTT.

The CDR3 bases are TGTGCCAGCAGTTACCCTAGAGGGAACACCGGGGAGCTGTTTTTT. Amino acid sequence: CASSYPRGNTGELFF. The V call is TRBV6-5, the J call TRBJ2-2, with no clear D. Between the trimmed V and J ends, which lost 2 bases and 1 base, there was a span of 8 bases. Germline V gives CDR1 MNHEY, CDR2 SVGAGI. The CDR3 totals 15 residues.

The J gene is TRBJ1-1, the V gene TRBV30; no reliable D call. This CDR3 has 14 amino acids. Germline loops: CDR1 GTSNPN, CDR2 SVGIG (reference sequence). V was clipped by 8 bases and J by 0 bases, with 16 bases between them. The CDR3, as DNA: TGTGCCAGTCTTTTTAGGTCCCTGAACACTGAAGCTTTCTTT. Protein product: CASLFRSLNTEAFF.

The chain couples TRBV20-1 to TRBJ2-1; 7 bases are a match to TRBD2. Germline CDR1 is DFQATT and CDR2 is SNEGSKA (reference sequence). The CDR3 covers 11 residues. Germline trimming cut 8 bases from V and 6 bases from J; bases unmatched to any gene: 4. CDR3 in DNA: TGCAGTCCGGGACTACTCAATGAGCAGTTCTTC. Translating gives CSPGLLNEQFF.